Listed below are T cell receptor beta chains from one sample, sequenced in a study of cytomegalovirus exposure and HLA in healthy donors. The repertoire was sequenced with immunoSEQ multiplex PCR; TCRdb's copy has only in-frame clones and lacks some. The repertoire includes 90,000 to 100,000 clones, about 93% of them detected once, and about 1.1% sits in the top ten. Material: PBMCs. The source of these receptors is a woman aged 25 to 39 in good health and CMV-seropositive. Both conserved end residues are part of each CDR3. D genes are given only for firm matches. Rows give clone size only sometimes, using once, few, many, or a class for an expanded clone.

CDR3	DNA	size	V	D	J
CASSADFTRNNEQFF	TGTGCCAGCAGTGCAGATTTTACTAGAAACAATGAGCAGTTCTTC	NA	TRBV25-1	NA	TRBJ2-1
CASSPTGLKGYTF	TGTGCCAGCAGCCCGACAGGGCTTAAGGGCTACACCTTC	NA	TRBV5-6	TRBD1	TRBJ1-2
CASSATVMNTEAFF	TGTGCCAGTAGTGCGACAGTTATGAACACTGAAGCTTTCTTT	NA	TRBV19	NA	TRBJ1-1
CASSFPGLETGELFF	TGTGCCAGCAGCTTCCCGGGACTAGAAACCGGGGAGCTGTTTTTT	NA	TRBV5-6	TRBD2	TRBJ2-2
CASSIASSGNNEQFF	TGTGCCAGTAGTATAGCCAGTTCGGGGAACAATGAGCAGTTCTTC	NA	TRBV19	NA	TRBJ2-1
CASSLRGLVVDTQYF	TGTGCCAGCAGCTTACGGGGACTAGTGGTAGATACGCAGTATTTT	NA	TRBV7-3	TRBD2	TRBJ2-3
CASSEAHGRGQPQHF	TGTGCCAGCAGTGAAGCCCACGGGAGGGGTCAGCCCCAGCATTTT	once	TRBV6-4	NA	TRBJ1-5
CSVSPAANFQETQYF	TGCAGCGTTAGCCCAGCGGCAAACTTCCAAGAGACCCAGTACTTC	once	TRBV29-1	NA	TRBJ2-5
CASSPRSGGLTEAFF	TGTGCCAGCTCACCACGCTCAGGGGGCTTAACTGAAGCTTTCTTT	NA	TRBV18	TRBD1	TRBJ1-1
CASSPRDSKNTIYF	TGTGCCAGCAGCCCGCGGGACAGCAAAAACACCATATATTTT	few	TRBV7-8	TRBD1	TRBJ1-3
CASSPLTGAVLWTQYF	TGTGCCAGCTCACCACTCACAGGGGCCGTACTCTGGACGCAGTATTTT	once	TRBV18	TRBD1	TRBJ2-3
CASSLVGPGVGEQFF	TGCGCCAGCAGCTTGGTCGGCCCGGGAGTCGGTGAGCAGTTCTTC	once	TRBV5-1	NA	TRBJ2-1
CASSLGSGHPGGQYF	TGTGCCAGCAGTTTAGGTAGCGGACATCCCGGCGGGCAGTACTTC	NA	TRBV27	NA	TRBJ2-7
CASTIDRGVNEKLFF	TGTGCCAGCACCATCGACAGGGGGGTTAATGAAAAACTGTTTTTT	NA	TRBV2	TRBD1	TRBJ1-4
CASSSPRTTTYEQYF	TGTGCCAGCAGCTCCCCCCGGACAACTACCTACGAGCAGTACTTC	NA	TRBV7-9	NA	TRBJ2-7
CASSQVEQTYEQYF	TGCGCCAGCAGCCAAGTGGAACAGACCTACGAGCAGTACTTC	NA	TRBV4-1	NA	TRBJ2-7
CASSLVSSYEQFF	TGTGCCAGCAGCTTGGTTTCCTCCTATGAGCAGTTCTTC	NA	TRBV5-6	NA	TRBJ2-1
CASSYDGTGSEQYF	TGTGCCAGCAGTTACGATGGGACAGGTAGCGAGCAGTACTTC	once	TRBV6-5	TRBD1	TRBJ2-7
CASSPGTSGINTGELFF	TGTGCCAGCAGCCCTGGGACTAGCGGGATTAACACCGGGGAGCTGTTTTTT	NA	TRBV7-2	TRBD2	TRBJ2-2
CASSPLPPGLAASSYNEQFF	TGTGCCAGTAGTCCATTACCGCCCGGACTAGCGGCAAGCTCCTACAATGAGCAGTTCTTC	NA	TRBV19	TRBD2	TRBJ2-1
CASSYRGNTEAFF	TGTGCCAGCTCATACAGGGGGAACACTGAAGCTTTCTTT	NA	TRBV2	TRBD1	TRBJ1-1
CASTQRGPWDNEQFF	TGTGCCAGCACACAGAGGGGGCCTTGGGACAATGAGCAGTTCTTC	NA	TRBV28	TRBD1	TRBJ2-1
CASSEGDSSYEQYF	TGTGCCAGCAGCGAGGGGGACAGCTCCTACGAGCAGTACTTC	NA	TRBV7-2	TRBD1	TRBJ2-7
CSIVAGGFADTQYF	TGCAGCATCGTAGCGGGAGGATTCGCAGATACGCAGTATTTT	NA	TRBV29-1	TRBD2	TRBJ2-3
CASCLTTGANVLTF	TGTGCCAGCTGTCTTACAACTGGGGCCAACGTCCTGACTTTC	once	TRBV6-6	NA	TRBJ2-6
CASSSTEPYEQYF	TGTGCCAGCAGCTCGACAGAGCCCTACGAGCAGTACTTC	few	TRBV11-2	NA	TRBJ2-7
CASSVGSSGRNEQFF	TGTGCCAGCAGCGTAGGGTCTAGCGGGCGGAATGAGCAGTTCTTC	NA	TRBV9	TRBD2	TRBJ2-1
CASSLERNTEAFF	TGTGCCAGCAGCTTGGAGAGGAACACTGAAGCTTTCTTT	NA	TRBV5-6	NA	TRBJ1-1
CASSRGRALNEQYF	TGTGCCAGCAGCCGCGGGAGGGCCTTAAACGAGCAGTACTTC	NA	TRBV7-9	TRBD2	TRBJ2-7
CASSIATSPTDTQYF	TGCGCCAGCAGCATAGCGACTTCCCCCACAGATACGCAGTATTTT	NA	TRBV5-1	NA	TRBJ2-3
CASSQIREGTDTQYF	TGTGCCAGTAGTCAGATACGGGAGGGCACAGATACGCAGTATTTT	NA	TRBV19	TRBD2	TRBJ2-3
CASSRSGTANTGELFF	TGTGCCAGCAGCCGATCCGGGACAGCGAACACCGGGGAGCTGTTTTTT	NA	TRBV7-2	TRBD1	TRBJ2-2
CASSPVSLSGTDTQYF	TGTGCCAGCTCACCGGTTTCGCTTTCAGGCACAGATACGCAGTATTTT	NA	TRBV18	NA	TRBJ2-3
CNVQSAGEQYF	TGCAACGTTCAGTCTGCTGGCGAGCAGTACTTC	NA	TRBV29-1	NA	TRBJ2-7
CTSSQESRNPTMIDTQYF	TGCACCAGCAGCCAAGAGTCTAGAAACCCGACCATGATAGATACGCAGTATTTT	NA	TRBV1	NA	TRBJ2-3
CASSYSRGSSYEQYF	TGTGCCAGCAGTTACTCACGGGGGAGCTCCTACGAGCAGTACTTC	NA	TRBV6-5	NA	TRBJ2-7